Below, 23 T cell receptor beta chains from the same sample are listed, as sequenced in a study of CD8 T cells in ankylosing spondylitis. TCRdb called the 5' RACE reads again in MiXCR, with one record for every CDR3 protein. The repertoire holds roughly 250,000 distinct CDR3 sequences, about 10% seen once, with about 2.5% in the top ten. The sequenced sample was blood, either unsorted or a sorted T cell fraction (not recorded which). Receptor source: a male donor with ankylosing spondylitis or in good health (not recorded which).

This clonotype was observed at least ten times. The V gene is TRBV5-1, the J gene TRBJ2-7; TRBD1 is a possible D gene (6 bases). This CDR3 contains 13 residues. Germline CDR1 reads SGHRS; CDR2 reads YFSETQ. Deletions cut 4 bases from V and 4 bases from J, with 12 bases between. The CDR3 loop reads CASSPGQSYEQYF. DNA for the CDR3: TGCGCCAGCAGCCCGGGACAAAGTTACGAGCAGTACTTC.

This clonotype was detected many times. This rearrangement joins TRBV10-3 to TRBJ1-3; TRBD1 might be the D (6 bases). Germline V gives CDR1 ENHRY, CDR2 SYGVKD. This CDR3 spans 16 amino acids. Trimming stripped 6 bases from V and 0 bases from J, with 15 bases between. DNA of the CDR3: TGTGCCATCAGCCCCCTGGGGGGCCGCTCTGGAAACACCATATATTTT. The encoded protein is CAISPLGGRSGNTIYF.

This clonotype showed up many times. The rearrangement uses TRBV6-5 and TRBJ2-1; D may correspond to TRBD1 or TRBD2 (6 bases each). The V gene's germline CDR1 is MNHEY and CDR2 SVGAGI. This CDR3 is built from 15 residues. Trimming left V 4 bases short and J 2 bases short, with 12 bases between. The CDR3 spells CASSSGASAYNEQFF. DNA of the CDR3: TGTGCCAGCAGTTCGGGGGCCAGCGCCTACAATGAGCAGTTCTTC.

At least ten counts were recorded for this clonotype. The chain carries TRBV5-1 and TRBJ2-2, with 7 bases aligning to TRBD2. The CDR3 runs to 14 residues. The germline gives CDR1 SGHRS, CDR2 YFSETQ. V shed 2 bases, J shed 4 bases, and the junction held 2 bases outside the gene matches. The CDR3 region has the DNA TGCGCCAGCAGCTTCACGGGGGGCACCGGGGAGCTGTTTTTT. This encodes CASSFTGGTGELFF.

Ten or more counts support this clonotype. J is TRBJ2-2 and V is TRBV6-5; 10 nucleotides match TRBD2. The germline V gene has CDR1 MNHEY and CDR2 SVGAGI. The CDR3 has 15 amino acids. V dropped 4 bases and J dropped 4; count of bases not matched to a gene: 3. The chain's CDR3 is CASSSGLAVTGELFF. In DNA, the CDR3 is TGTGCCAGCAGTTCTGGACTAGCGGTCACCGGGGAGCTGTTTTTT.

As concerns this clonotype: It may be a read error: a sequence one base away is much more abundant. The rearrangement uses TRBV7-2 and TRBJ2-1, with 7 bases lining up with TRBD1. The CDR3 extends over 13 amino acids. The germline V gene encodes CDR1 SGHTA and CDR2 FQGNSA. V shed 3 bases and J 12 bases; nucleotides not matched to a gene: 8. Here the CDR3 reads CASSFTGDHGQFF. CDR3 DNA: TGTGCCAGCAGCTTTACAGGGGACCATGGGCAGTTCTTC.

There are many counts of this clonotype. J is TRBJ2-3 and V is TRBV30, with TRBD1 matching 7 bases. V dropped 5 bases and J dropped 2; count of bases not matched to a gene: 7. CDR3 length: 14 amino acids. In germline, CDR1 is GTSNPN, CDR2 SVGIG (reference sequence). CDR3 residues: CAWDPGQITDTQYF. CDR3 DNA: TGTGCCTGGGATCCGGGACAGATCACAGATACGCAGTATTTT.

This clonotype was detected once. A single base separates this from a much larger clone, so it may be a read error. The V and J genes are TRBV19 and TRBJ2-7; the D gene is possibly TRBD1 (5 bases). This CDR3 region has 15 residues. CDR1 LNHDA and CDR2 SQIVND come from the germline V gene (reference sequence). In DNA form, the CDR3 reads TGTGCCAGTAGTATAGGTCGCCAGGGTGGCTACGAGCGGTACTTC. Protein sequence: CASSIGRQGGYERYF.

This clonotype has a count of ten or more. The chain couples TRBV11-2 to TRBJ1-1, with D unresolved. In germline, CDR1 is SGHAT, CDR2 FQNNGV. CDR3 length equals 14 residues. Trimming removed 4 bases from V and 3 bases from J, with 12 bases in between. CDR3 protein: CASSSLGSDTEAFF. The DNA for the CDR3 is TGTGCCAGCAGCTCGTTGGGGAGTGACACTGAAGCTTTCTTT.

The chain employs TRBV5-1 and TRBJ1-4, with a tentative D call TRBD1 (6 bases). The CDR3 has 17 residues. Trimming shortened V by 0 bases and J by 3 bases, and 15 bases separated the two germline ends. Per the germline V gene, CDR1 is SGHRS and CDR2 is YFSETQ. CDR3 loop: CASSLATRAGANEKLFF. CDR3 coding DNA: TGCGCCAGCAGCTTGGCCACCAGGGCAGGGGCTAATGAAAAACTGTTTTTT.

The CDR3 sequence is CASSESSGWDTDTQYF. CDR3 nucleotides: TGCGCCAGCAGTGAGTCGAGCGGTTGGGACACAGATACGCAGTATTTT. The J gene is TRBJ2-3, the V gene TRBV10-2; tentatively, D is TRBD2 (5 bases). The germline V gene encodes CDR1 WSHSY and CDR2 SAAADI. V was cut by 0 bases and J by 2 bases, with 12 bases left in between. The CDR3 spans 16 residues.

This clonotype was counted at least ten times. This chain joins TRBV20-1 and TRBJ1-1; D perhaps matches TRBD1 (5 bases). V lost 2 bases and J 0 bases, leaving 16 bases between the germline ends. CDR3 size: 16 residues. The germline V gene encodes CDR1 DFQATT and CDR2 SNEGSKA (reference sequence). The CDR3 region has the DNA TGCAGTGCTAGACAGGCAGGGTACGGTCTGAACACTGAAGCTTTCTTT. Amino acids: CSARQAGYGLNTEAFF.

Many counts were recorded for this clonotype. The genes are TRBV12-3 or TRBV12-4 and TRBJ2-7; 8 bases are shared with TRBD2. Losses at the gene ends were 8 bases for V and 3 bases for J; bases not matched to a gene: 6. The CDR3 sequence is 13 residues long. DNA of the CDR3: TGTGCCAGCTGCCCCCGGGGGGGCTACGAGCAGTACTTC. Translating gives CASCPRGGYEQYF.

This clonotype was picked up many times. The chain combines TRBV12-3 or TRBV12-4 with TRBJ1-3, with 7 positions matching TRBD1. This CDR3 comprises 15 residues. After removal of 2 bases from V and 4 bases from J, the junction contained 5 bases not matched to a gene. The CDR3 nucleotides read TGTGCCAGCAGTTTAAGACAGGGTACCGGAAACACCATATATTTT. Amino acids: CASSLRQGTGNTIYF.

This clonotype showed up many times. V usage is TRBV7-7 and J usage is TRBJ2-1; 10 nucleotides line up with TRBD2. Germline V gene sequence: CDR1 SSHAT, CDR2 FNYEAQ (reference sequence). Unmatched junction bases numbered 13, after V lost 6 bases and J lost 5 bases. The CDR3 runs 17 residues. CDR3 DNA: TGTGCCAGCAGTAGAGACCCGGGACTAGCGCTTCACAATGAGCAGTTCTTC. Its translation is CASSRDPGLALHNEQFF.

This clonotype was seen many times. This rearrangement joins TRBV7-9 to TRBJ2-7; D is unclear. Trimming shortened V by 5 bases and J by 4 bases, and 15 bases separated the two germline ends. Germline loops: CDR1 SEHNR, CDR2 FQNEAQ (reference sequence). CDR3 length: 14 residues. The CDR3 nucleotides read TGTGCCAGCAGCATTTCGACGGTTGGATACGAGCAGTACTTC. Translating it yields CASSISTVGYEQYF.

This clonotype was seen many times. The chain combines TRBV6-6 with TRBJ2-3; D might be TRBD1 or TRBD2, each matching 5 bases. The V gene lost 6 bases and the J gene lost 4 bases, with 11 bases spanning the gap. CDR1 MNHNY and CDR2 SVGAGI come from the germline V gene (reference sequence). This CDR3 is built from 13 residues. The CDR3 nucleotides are TGTGCCAGCAGACTACAGGAGGCAGATACGCAGTATTTT. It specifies CASRLQEADTQYF.

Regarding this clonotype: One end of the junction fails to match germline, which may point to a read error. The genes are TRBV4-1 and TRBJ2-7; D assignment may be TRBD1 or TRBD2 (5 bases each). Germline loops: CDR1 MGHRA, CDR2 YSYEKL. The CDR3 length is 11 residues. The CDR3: CASSQDRDLHF. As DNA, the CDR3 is TGCGCCAGCAGCCAAGATAGGGACCTCCACTTC.

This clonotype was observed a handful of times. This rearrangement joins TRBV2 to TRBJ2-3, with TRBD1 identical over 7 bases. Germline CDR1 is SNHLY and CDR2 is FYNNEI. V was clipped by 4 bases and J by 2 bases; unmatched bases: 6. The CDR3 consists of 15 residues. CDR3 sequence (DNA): TGTGCCAGCAGTGGAGGGGGACAGTACACAGATACGCAGTATTTT. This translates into CASSGGGQYTDTQYF.

Written as DNA, the CDR3 is TGTGCCAGCAGCTTAACAGGGAGAAGCTCCTACAATGAGCAGTTCTTC. It codes for CASSLTGRSSYNEQFF. The rearrangement uses TRBV11-2 and TRBJ2-1, with D perhaps matching TRBD1 (6 bases). The CDR3 length is 16 residues. Germline V gene data show CDR1 as SGHAT and CDR2 as FQNNGV. V was clipped by 2 bases and J by 0 bases, with 11 bases between them.

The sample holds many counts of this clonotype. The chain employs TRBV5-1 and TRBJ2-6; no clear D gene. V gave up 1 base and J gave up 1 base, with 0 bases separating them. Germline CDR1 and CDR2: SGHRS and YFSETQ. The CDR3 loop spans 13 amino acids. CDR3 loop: CASSLSGANVLTF. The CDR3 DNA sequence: TGCGCCAGCAGCTTGTCTGGGGCCAACGTCCTGACTTTC. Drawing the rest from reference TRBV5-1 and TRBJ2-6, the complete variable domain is KAGVTQTPRYLIKTRGQQVTLSCSPISGHRSVSWYQQTPGQGLQFLFEYFSETQRNKGNFPGRFSGRQFSNSRSEMNVSTLELGDSALYLCASSLSGANVLTFGAGSRLTVL.

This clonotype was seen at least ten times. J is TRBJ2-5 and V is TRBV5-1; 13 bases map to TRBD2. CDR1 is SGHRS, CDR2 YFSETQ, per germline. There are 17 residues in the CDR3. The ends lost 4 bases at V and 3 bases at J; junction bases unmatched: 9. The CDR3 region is CASSLGLAGSKEETQYF. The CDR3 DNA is TGCGCCAGCAGCCTGGGACTAGCGGGGTCCAAGGAAGAGACCCAGTACTTC.

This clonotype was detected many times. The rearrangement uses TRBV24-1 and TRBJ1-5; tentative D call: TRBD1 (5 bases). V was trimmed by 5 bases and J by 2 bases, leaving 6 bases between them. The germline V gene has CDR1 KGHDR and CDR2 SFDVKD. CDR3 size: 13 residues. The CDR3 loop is CATSAGGNQPQHF. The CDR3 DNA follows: TGTGCCACCAGTGCGGGGGGCAATCAGCCCCAGCATTTT.